This TCR beta chain was captured in a study of blood T cell repertoires in COVID-19 (dated by TCRdb to 2018 to 2021). Concerning the study at large: Samples from collaborators originated in the United States, Italy and Spain and spanned both the acute and convalescent phases of COVID-19. The prospective study material was composed of cDNA or gDNA derived from T cells, B-cell-depleted T cells, or PBMCs. Subjects who had been exposed to COVID-19, were actively infected with it, or had recovered from it provided the deeply sampled blood TCRbeta repertoires that made up the dataset. The repertoires were made available in a free public database intended to serve as a resource for research on the immune response to SARS-CoV-2. The samples were drawn from two sources: the first 160 participants of the ongoing ImmuneRACE study, and 1,000 to 1,500 subjects contributed by 6 global collaborators. The sample metadata nearly always contained a de-identified subject ID, COVID-19 status, age in years and sex. Where HLA class I and class II types were available, the types were taken from metadata supplied by the sample provider, not from assay-based typing. Broader findings and caveats from the paper: Clinical and demographic metadata were provided uncurated, with the amount varying by source and participant.

About this clone itself: No antigen is known for it. The sample holds no much larger clone one base away, and base qualities are not on file.

Inclusive of the bounding cysteine and phenylalanine, the CDR3 is 14 residues long. The DNA shown is the 42-base CDR3, in frame from base 1. CDR1 and CDR2 are drawn from the germline V gene: SNHLY, FYNNEI. V loses 5 bases at its end and J loses 8 bases; junction bases beyond the gene matches: 7. Participants in the prospective study were aged about 18 to 95 years, lived in some 24 United States geographic areas, and enrolled through a virtual design. In the prospective study, cohorts were assigned on the basis of participant-reported clinical history obtained from a screening survey and a study questionnaire. Each participant in the prospective study had whole blood, serum and a nasopharyngeal or oropharyngeal swab collected by mobile phlebotomists. Prospective study participants could optionally give additional blood draws and questionnaires over a roughly two-month period. Blood samples from the prospective study were shipped frozen or at room temperature prior to DNA extraction.

TCRbeta CDR3 regions were amplified from genomic DNA by means of the immunoSEQ Assay, a bias-controlled multiplex PCR. In the source study's methods: The number of nucleated cells in each sample was estimated by amplification of reference gene primers within the assay. Sequence reads were collapsed and filtered to measure the absolute abundance of every unique TCRbeta CDR3 rearrangement. For each sample, productive Simpson clonality was calculated as the square root of Simpson's diversity index across productive rearrangements. TCRdb's version of the immuneACCESS table is confined to in-frame rearrangements and falls short of the full clone set. An unresolved V gene accounts for under half of the shortfall where checked; the remainder is of unknown origin. The DNA was the basis for D and trimming; V, J and clone size are from that table. Counted in this sample were around 250,000 clones; approximately 79% of them appeared once. The ten largest clonotypes hold under 5% of the sample.

The sample comprised PBMCs or T cells enriched from blood (not recorded which). The sequence links TRBV2 to TRBJ1-4, with 8 middle bases fitting TRBD1. This receptor was taken from a man aged 30 to 39 with acute COVID-19. The sequenced DNA: TGTGCCAGCAGTACCGGGACAGGAGTCGAAAAACTGTTTTTT. The translation is CASSTGTGVEKLFF. Full variable domain (CDR3 extended with the reference TRBV2 and TRBJ1-4 proteins): EPEVTQTPSHQVTQMGQEVILRCVPISNHLYFYWYRQILGQKVEFLVSFYNNEISEKSEIFDDQFSVERPDGSNFTLKIRSTKLEDSAMYFCASSTGTGVEKLFFGSGTQLSVL.